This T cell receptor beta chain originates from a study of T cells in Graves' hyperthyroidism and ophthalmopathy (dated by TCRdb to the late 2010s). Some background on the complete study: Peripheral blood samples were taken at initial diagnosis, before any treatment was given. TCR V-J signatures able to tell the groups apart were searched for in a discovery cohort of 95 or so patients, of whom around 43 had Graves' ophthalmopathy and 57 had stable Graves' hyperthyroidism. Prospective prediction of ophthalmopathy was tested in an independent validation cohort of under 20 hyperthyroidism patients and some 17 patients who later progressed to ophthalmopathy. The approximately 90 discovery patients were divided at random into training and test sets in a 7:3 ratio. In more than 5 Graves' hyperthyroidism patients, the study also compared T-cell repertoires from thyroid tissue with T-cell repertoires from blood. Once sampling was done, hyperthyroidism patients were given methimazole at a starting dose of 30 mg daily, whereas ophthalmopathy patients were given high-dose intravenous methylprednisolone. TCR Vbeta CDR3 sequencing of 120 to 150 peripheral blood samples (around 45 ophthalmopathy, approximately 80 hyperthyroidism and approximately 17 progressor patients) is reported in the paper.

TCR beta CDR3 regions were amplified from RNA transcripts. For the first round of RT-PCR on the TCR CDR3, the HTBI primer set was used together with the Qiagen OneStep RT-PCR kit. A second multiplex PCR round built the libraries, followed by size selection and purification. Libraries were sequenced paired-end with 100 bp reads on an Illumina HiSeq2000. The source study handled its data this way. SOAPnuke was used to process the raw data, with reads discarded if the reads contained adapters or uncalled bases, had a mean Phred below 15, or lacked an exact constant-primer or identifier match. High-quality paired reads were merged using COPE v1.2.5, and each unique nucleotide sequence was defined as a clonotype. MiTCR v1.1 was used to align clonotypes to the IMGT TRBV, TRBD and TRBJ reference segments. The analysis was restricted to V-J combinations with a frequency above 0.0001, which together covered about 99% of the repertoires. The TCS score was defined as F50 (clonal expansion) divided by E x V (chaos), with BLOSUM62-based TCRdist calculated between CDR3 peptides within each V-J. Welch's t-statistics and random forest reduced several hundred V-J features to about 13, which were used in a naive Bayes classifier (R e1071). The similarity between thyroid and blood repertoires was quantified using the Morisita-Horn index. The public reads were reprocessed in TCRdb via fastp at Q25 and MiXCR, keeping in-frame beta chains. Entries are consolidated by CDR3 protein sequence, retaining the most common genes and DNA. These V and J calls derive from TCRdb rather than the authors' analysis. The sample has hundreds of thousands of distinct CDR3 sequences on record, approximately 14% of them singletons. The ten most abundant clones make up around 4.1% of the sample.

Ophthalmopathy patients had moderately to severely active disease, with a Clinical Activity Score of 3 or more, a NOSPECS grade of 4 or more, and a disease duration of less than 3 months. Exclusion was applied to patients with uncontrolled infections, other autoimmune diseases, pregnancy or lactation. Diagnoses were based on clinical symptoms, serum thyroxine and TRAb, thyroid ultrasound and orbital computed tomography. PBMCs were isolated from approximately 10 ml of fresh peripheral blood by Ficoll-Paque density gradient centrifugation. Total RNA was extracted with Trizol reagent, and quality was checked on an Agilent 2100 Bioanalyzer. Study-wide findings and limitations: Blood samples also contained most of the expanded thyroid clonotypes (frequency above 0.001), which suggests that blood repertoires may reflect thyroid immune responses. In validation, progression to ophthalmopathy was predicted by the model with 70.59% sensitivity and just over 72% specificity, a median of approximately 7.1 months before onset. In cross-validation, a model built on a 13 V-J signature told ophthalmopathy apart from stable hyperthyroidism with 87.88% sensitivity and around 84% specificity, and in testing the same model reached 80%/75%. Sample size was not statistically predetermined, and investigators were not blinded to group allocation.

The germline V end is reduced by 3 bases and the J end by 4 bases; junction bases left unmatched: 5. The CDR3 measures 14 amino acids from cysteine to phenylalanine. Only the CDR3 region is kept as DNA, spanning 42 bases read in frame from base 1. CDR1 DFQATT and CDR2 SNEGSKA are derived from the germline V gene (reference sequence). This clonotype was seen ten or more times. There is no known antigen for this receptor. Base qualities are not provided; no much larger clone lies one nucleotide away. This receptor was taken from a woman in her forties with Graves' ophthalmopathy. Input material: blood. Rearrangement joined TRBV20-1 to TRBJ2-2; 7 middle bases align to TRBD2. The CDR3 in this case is CSARRGGVTGELFF. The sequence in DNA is TGCAGTGCTAGGAGGGGAGGGGTCACCGGGGAGCTGTTTTTT.